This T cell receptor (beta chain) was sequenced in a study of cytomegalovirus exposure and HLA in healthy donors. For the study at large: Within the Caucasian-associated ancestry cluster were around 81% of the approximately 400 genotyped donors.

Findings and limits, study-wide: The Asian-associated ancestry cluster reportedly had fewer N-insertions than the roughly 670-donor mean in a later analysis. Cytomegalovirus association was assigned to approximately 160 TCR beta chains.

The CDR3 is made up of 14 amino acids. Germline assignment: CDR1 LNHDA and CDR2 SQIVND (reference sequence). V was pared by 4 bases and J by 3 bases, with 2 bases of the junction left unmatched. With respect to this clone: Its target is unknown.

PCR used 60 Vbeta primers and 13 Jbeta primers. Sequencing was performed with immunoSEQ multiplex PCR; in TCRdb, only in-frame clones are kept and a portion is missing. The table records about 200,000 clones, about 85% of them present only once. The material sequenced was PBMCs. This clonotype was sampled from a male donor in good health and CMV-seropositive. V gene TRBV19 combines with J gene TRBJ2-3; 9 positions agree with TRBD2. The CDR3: CASSTGLATDTQYF. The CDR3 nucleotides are TGTGCCAGTAGTACGGGACTAGCAACAGATACGCAGTATTTT.